The 13 T cell receptor beta chains presented below share a single source sample, sequenced in a study of PD-L1 blockade in urothelial cancer. Libraries were prepared by immunoSEQ multiplex PCR; TCRdb keeps only in-frame clonotypes and omits some of them. Of some 50,000 clones listed, 87% are singletons. The sample's time point: pretreatment peripheral blood. Sequenced here: PBMCs, sampled around atezolizumab (anti-PD-L1) treatment. Receptor source: a woman aged 55-75 years with urothelial cancer.

The chain employs TRBV10-2 and TRBJ1-3, with D uncertain. The CDR3 sequence is 11 residues long. The ends were cut back, 6 bases at V and 8 bases at J, with 8 bases in the middle. Per the germline V gene, CDR1 is WSHSY and CDR2 is SAAADI. CDR3 protein: CASSIRDTIYF. The CDR3 region has the DNA TGCGCCAGCAGCATCCGAGACACCATATATTTT.

V and J are TRBV6-5 and TRBJ2-5, with D possibly TRBD1 on 5 matching bases. The CDR3 spans 14 residues. Germline CDR1 reads MNHEY; CDR2 reads SVGAGI. Trimming pared 2 bases from V and 4 bases from J, leaving 11 bases between. CDR3 amino acids: CASSYQTARETQYF. The CDR3 region has the DNA TGTGCCAGCAGTTACCAGACAGCCCGAGAGACCCAGTACTTC.

This sequence joins TRBV5-4 and TRBJ1-2, with D hard to call. CDR1 and CDR2 (germline): SGHNT, YYREEE (reference sequence). V was pared by 2 bases and J by 8 bases, with 13 bases between. This CDR3 is 13 amino acids long. The CDR3 bases are TGTGCCAGCAGCTTTGGCACCCCGGAGGGCTACACCTTC. Encoded protein: CASSFGTPEGYTF.

J is TRBJ2-3 and V is TRBV19; TRBD2 matches 11 bases. The CDR3 is 16 amino acids. The V gene's germline CDR1 is LNHDA and CDR2 SQIVND (reference sequence). The trim removed 3 bases at V and 2 bases at J, leaving 4 bases unmatched. The CDR3 region has the DNA TGTGCCAGTAGTATCCCTAGCGGGGGGATCACAGATACGCAGTATTTT. Residues: CASSIPSGGITDTQYF.

V gene TRBV18 combines with J gene TRBJ2-3, with D maybe TRBD2 (6 bases). The V gene lost 1 base and the J gene lost 2 bases, with 16 bases spanning the gap. CDR3 length equals 17 residues. The germline V gene has CDR1 KGHSH and CDR2 LQKENI. For the CDR3, the DNA is TGTGCCAGCTCACCACTCCCGGGTCGGGGACTCACAGATACGCAGTATTTT. This gives the protein CASSPLPGRGLTDTQYF.

J is TRBJ1-1 and V is TRBV18, with D uncertain. V shed 0 bases and J shed 4 bases, with 12 bases lying between them. The germline CDR1 and CDR2 sequences are KGHSH and LQKENI. The CDR3 extends over 15 amino acids. The CDR3 region is CASSPPSGDRTEAFF. In nucleotides, the CDR3 is TGTGCCAGCTCACCACCGAGCGGGGATCGCACTGAAGCTTTCTTT.

This rearrangement joins TRBV10-2 to TRBJ2-7, with 7 bases fitting TRBD1. The V and J ends lost 8 bases and 8 bases, in that order; junction bases with no gene match: 15. The CDR3 is 14 amino acids. CDR1 and CDR2 from the germline V gene are WSHSY and SAAADI. Here the CDR3 DNA reads TGCGCCAGCTCTGACAGGGTGCTATTCGCCCAGCAGTACTTC. Its protein product is CASSDRVLFAQQYF.

The CDR3 spells CASSYGAGAYNEQFF. Written as DNA, the CDR3 is TGTGCCAGCAGTTACGGGGCGGGGGCCTACAATGAGCAGTTCTTC. The chain has TRBV6-6 and TRBJ2-1; 7 bases map to TRBD2. Unmatched junction bases numbered 3, after V lost 2 bases and J lost 2 bases. Looked up from germline, CDR1 is MNHNY and CDR2 is SVGAGI (reference sequence). The CDR3 extends over 15 amino acids.

The DNA of the CDR3 is TGTGCCAGCAGCCAAGGCAGGGGGACACAGGACAATGAGCAGTTCTTC. This codes for CASSQGRGTQDNEQFF. The chain links TRBV5-5 to TRBJ2-1, with TRBD1 identical over 7 bases. Germline V lookup: CDR1 SGHKS, CDR2 YYEKEE (reference sequence). Trimming at V came to 4 bases and at J to 5 bases, leaving 12 bases not matched to a gene. This CDR3 region has 16 residues.

The CDR3 coding sequence is TGCGCCAGCAGCCAAGAACAGGGGGCCTGGGGTAACTATGGCTACACCTTC. Translation gives CASSQEQGAWGNYGYTF. The V call is TRBV4-3, the J call TRBJ1-2; TRBD1 agrees at 9 bases. The CDR3 length is 17 residues. Germline CDR1 and CDR2: LGHNA and YSLEER. V trimming: 0 bases; J trimming: 1 base; junction bases outside the gene matches: 6.

The V call is TRBV5-6, the J call TRBJ1-1; D remains ambiguous. Trimming left V 2 bases short and J 5 bases short, with 13 bases between. CDR1 is SGHDT, CDR2 YYEEEE, per germline. This CDR3 has 14 residues. CDR3: CASSFTGGKTEAFF. The CDR3 nucleotides are TGTGCCAGCAGCTTTACGGGAGGGAAGACTGAAGCTTTCTTT.

The rearrangement links TRBV10-3 to TRBJ1-6; 9 bases agree with TRBD1. Germline assignment: CDR1 ENHRY and CDR2 SYGVKD. The CDR3 runs to 15 residues. Trimming cost V 0 bases and J 9 bases; bases outside gene matches: 3. This CDR3 reads CAISESDRGSSPLHF. The CDR3 coding sequence is TGTGCCATCAGTGAGTCAGACAGGGGGAGTTCACCCCTCCACTTT.

This chain joins TRBV7-2 and TRBJ2-7; 11 positions match TRBD2. The CDR3 is 16 residues long. Trimming at V came to 2 bases and at J to 3 bases, leaving 6 bases not matched to a gene. The germline CDR1 and CDR2 sequences are SGHTA and FQGNSA. The CDR3 nucleotides are TGTGCCAGCAGCTTAAATTTAGCGGGGGGGGGCTACGAGCAGTACTTC. Residues: CASSLNLAGGGYEQYF.